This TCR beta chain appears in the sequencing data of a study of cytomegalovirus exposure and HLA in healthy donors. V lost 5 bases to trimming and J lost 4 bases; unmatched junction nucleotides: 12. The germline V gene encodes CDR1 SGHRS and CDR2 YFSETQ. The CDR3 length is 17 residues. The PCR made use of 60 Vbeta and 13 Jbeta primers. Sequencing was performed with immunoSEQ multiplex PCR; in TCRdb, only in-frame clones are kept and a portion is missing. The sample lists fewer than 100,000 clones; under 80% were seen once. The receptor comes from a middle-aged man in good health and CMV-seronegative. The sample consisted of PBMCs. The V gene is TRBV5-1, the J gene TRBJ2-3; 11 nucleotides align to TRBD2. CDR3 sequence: CASSPRTSGLVPDTQYF. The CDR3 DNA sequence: TGCGCCAGCAGTCCTAGGACTAGCGGGCTCGTCCCAGATACGCAGTATTTT.